This TCR beta chain comes out of a study of neurological immune-mediated disorders. Study results and limitations: HTLV-1-associated myelopathy had the most TCR clonal expansion, whereas multiple sclerosis had the least (lower than in healthy controls).

There are many counts of this clonotype. Its target is unknown. Synthesis of cDNA was accomplished via 5'RACE employing 10-nucleotide random UMIs. TCRdb used MiXCR to reprocess the 5' RACE reads, holding one entry per CDR3 protein. The repertoire holds roughly 100,000 distinct CDR3 sequences, with approximately 11% as singletons. Sample time point: longitudinal time-point 3. Preparation of the unsorted libraries drew on 2 million PBMCs stored at -80 C. Material for sequencing was PBMCs. This TCR came from a female donor with HTLV-1-associated myelopathy (HAM/TSP).

The CDR3, as DNA: TGCGGAGGACAGGGGAATCCCGCTGAAGCTTTCTTT. This translates into CGGQGNPAEAFF. V and J are TRBV20-1 and TRBJ1-1; 9 bases agree with TRBD1. Per the germline V gene, CDR1 is DFQATT and CDR2 is SNEGSKA (reference sequence). The CDR3 is made up of 12 amino acids.